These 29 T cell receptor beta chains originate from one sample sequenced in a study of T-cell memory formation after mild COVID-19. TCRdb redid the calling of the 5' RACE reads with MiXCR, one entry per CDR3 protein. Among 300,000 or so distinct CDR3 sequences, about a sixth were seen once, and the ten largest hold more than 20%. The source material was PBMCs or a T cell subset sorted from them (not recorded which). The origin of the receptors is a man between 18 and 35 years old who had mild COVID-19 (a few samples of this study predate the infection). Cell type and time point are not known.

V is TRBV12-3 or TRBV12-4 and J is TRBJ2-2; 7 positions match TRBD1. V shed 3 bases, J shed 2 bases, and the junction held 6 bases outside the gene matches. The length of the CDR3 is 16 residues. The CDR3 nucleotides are TGTGCCAGCAGTTTGGGTACAGGGGTAAACACCGGGGAGCTGTTTTTT. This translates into CASSLGTGVNTGELFF.

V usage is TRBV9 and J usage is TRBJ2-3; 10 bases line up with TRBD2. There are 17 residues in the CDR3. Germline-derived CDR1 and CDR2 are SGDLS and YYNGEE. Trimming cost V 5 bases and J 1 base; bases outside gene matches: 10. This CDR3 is CASSERIGLAGTDTQYF. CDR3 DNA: TGTGCCAGCAGTGAGAGAATAGGACTAGCGGGCACAGATACGCAGTATTTT.

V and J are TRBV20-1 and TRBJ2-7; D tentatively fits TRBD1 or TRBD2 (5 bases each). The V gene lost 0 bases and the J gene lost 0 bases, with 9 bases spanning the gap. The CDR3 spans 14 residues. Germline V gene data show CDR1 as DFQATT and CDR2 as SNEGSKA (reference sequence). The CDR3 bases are TGCAGTGCTAGAGATTGGGACCGCTCCTACGAGCAGTACTTC. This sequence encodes CSARDWDRSYEQYF.

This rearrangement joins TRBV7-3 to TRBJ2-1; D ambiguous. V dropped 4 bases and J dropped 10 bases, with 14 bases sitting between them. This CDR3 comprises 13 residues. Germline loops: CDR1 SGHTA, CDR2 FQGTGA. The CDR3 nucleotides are TGTGCCAGCAGCTCCTCGACTGCGACCGAGCAGTTCTTC. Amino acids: CASSSSTATEQFF.

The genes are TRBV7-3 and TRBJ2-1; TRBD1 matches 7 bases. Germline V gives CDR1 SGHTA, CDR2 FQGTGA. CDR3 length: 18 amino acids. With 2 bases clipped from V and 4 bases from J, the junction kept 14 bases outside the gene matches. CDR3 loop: CASSLPSRQGQGYNEQFF. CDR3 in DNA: TGTGCCAGCAGCTTACCATCAAGACAGGGTCAAGGATACAATGAGCAGTTCTTC. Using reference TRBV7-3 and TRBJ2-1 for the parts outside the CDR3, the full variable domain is GAGVSQTPSNKVTEKGKYVELRCDPISGHTALYWYRQSLGQGPEFLIYFQGTGAADDSGLPNDRFFAVRPEGSVSTLKIQRTERGDSAVYLCASSLPSRQGQGYNEQFFGPGTRLTVL.

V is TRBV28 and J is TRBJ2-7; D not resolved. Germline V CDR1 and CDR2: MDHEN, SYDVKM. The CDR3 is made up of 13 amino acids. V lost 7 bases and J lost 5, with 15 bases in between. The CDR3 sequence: CASTGPSLHEQYF. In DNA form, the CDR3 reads TGTGCCAGCACCGGGCCCAGCCTCCACGAGCAGTACTTC.

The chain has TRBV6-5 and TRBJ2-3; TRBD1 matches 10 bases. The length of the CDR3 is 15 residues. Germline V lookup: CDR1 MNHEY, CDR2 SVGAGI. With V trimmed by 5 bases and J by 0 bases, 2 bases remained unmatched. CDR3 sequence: CASSGTGVSTDTQYF. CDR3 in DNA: TGTGCCAGCAGTGGGACAGGGGTTAGCACAGATACGCAGTATTTT.

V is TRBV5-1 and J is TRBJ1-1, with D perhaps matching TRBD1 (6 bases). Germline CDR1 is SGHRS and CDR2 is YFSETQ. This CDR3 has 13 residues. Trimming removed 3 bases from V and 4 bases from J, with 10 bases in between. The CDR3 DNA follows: TGCGCCAGCAGCTCCCAGGGGTCCACTGAAGCTTTCTTT. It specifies CASSSQGSTEAFF.

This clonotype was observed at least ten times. CDR3 sequence (DNA): TGTGCCAGCTCACCACCGAGCAGTAATGAGCAGTTCTTC. Translation gives CASSPPSSNEQFF. V usage is TRBV18 and J usage is TRBJ2-1; D gene uncertain. CDR3 length: 13 amino acids. Trimming left V 0 bases short and J 7 bases short, with 7 bases between. The V gene's germline CDR1 is KGHSH and CDR2 LQKENI.

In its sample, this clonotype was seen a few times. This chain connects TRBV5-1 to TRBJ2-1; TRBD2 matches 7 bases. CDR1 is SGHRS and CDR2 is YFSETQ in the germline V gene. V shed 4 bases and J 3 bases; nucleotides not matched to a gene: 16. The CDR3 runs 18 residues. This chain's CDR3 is CASSVRDQSWGGYNEQFF. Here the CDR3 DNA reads TGCGCCAGCAGCGTCCGGGACCAATCCTGGGGGGGCTACAATGAGCAGTTCTTC.

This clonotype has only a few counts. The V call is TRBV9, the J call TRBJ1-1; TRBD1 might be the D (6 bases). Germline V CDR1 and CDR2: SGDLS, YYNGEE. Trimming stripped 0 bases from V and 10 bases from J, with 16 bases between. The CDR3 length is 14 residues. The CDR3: CASSVEPGAQSAFF. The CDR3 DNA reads TGTGCCAGCAGCGTAGAACCAGGGGCCCAGTCAGCTTTCTTT. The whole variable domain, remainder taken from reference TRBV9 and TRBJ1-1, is DSGVTQTPKHLITATGQRVTLRCSPRSGDLSVYWYQQSLDQGLQFLIQYYNGEERAKGNILERFSAQQFPDLHSELNLSSLELGDSALYFCASSVEPGAQSAFFGQGTRLTVV.

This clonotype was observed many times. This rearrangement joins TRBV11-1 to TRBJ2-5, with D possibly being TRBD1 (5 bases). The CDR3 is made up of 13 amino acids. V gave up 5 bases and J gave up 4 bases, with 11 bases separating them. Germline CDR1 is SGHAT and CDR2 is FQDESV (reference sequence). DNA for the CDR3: TGTGCCAGCAGCCCCAGGGTTGGAGAGACCCAGTACTTC. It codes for CASSPRVGETQYF.

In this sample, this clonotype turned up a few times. This CDR3 is CASVTGDGGYTF. The CDR3 nucleotides are TGTGCCAGCGTTACAGGGGATGGAGGCTACACCTTC. This rearrangement joins TRBV6-5 to TRBJ1-2; 7 bases match TRBD1. This CDR3 spans 12 amino acids. The J segment lost 8 bases and the V segment lost 8 bases, leaving 8 bases of the junction unmatched. Germline loops: CDR1 MNHEY, CDR2 SVGAGI.

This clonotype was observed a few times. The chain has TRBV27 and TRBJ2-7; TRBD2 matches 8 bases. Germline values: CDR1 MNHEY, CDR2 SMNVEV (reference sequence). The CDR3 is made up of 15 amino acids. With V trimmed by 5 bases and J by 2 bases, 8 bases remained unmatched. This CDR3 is CASSPTPRGAYEQYF. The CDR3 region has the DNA TGTGCCAGCAGTCCCACCCCGCGGGGGGCCTACGAGCAGTACTTC.

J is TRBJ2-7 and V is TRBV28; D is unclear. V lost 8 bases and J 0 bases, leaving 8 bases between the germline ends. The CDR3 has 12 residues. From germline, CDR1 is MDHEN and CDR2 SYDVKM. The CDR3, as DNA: TGTGCCAGCGCGGCCAGCTCCTACGAGCAGTACTTC. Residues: CASAASSYEQYF. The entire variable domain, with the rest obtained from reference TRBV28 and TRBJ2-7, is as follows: DVKVTQSSRYLVKRTGEKVFLECVQDMDHENMFWYRQDPGLGLRLIYFSYDVKMKEKGDIPEGYSVSREKKERFSLILESASTNQTSMYLCASAASSYEQYFGPGTRLTVT.

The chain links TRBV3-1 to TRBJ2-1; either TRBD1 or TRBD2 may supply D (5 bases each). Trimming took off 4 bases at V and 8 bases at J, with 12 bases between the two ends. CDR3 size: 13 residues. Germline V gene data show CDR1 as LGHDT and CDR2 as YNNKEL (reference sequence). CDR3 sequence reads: CASSLWDHHEQFF. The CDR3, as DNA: TGTGCCAGCAGCCTCTGGGACCACCATGAGCAGTTCTTC.

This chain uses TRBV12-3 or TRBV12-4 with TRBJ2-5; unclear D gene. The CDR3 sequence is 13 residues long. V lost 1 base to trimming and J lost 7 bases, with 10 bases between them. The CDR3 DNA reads TGTGCCAGCAGTTTAGAACAGCCAGGGACCCAGTACTTC. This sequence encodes CASSLEQPGTQYF.

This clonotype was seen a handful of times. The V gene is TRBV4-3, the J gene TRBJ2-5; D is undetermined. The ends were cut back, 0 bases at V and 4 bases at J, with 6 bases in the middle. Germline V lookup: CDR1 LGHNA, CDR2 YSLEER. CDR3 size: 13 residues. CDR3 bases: TGCGCCAGCAGCCAAGATATGGGAGAGACCCAGTACTTC. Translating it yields CASSQDMGETQYF.

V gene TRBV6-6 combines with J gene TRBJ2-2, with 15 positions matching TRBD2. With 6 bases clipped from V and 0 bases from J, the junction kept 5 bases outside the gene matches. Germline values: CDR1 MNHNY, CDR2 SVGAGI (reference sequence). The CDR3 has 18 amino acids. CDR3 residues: CASSGLAGGLSNTGELFF. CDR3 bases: TGTGCCAGCAGCGGACTAGCGGGGGGGCTCTCGAACACCGGGGAGCTGTTTTTT.

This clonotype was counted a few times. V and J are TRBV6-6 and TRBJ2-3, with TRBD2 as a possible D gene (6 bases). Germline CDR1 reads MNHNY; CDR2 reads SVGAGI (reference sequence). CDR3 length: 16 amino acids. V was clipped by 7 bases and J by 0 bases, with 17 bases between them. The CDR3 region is CASTLGGFTSTDTQYF. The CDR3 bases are TGTGCCAGCACCCTTGGGGGGTTTACTAGCACAGATACGCAGTATTTT.

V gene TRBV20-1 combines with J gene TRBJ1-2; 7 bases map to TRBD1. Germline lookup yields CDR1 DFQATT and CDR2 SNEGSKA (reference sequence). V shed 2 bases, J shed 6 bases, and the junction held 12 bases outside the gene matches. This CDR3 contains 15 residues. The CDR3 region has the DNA TGCAGTGCTAGATTCCCGACAGGGATGAACCATGGCTACACCTTC. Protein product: CSARFPTGMNHGYTF.

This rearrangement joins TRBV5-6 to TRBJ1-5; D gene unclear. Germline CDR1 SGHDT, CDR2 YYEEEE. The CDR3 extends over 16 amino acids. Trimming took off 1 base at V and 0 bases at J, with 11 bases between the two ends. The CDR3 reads CASSLFGQYSNQPQHF. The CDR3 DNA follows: TGTGCCAGCAGCTTGTTCGGGCAATATAGCAATCAGCCCCAGCATTTT.

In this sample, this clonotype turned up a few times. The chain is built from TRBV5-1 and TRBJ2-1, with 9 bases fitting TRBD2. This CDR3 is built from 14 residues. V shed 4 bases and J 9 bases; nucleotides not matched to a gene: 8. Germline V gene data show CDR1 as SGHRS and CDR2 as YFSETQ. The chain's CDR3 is CASSPIAGEGEQFF. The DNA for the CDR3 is TGCGCCAGCAGCCCTATAGCGGGGGAAGGTGAGCAGTTCTTC.

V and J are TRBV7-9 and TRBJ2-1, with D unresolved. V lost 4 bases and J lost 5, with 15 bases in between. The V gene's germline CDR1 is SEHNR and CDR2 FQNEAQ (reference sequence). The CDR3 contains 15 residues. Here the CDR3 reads CASSSSVDGHNEQFF. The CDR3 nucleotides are TGTGCCAGCAGCTCCTCCGTGGACGGACACAATGAGCAGTTCTTC.

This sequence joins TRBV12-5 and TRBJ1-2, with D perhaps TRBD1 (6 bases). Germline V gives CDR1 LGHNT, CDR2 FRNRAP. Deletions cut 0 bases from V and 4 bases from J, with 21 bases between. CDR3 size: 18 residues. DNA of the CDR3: TGTGCTAGTGGTTTGGTACTATCCCCGGGACAACTCATCTATGGCTACACCTTC. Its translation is CASGLVLSPGQLIYGYTF.

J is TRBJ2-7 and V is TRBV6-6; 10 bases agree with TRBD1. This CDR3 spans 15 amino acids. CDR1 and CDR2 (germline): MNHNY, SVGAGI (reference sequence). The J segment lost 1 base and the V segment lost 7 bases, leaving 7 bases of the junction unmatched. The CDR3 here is CASTRQGARSYEQYF. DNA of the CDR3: TGTGCCAGCACCAGACAGGGGGCAAGGTCCTACGAGCAGTACTTC.

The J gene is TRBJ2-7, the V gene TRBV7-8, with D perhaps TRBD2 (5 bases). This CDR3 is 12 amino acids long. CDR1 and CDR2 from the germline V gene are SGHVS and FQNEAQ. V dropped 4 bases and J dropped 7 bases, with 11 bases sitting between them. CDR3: CASSSGFGEQYF. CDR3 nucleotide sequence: TGTGCCAGCAGCTCGGGGTTTGGGGAGCAGTACTTC.

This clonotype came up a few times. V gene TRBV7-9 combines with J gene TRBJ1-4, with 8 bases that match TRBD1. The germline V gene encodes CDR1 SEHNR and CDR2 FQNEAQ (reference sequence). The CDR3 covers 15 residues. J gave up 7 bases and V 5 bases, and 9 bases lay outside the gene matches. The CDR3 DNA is TGTGCCAGCAGCCCATGGACAGGGAGAGGTGAAAAACTGTTTTTT. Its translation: CASSPWTGRGEKLFF.

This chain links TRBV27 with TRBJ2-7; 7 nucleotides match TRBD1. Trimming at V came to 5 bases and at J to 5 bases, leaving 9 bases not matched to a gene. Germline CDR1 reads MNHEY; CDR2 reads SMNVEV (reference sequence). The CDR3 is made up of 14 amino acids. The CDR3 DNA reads TGTGCCAGCAGTCGAAGGACAGGACTCAACGAGCAGTACTTC. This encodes CASSRRTGLNEQYF.